Listed here is a single T cell receptor beta chain. The data stem from a study of blood T cell repertoires in COVID-19. Clones were sequenced by immunoSEQ multiplex PCR, and TCRdb holds only the in-frame ones, with some missing. The table includes fewer than 350,000 clones, roughly 85% detected once. Trimming took 5 bases from V and 4 from J; bases not matched to a gene: 13. The CDR3 has 16 amino acids. Germline CDR1 MNHEY, CDR2 SMNVEV (reference sequence). Sequencing was performed on peripheral blood. This clonotype originated in a human donor in a cohort sampled during active COVID-19. The J gene is TRBJ2-7, the V gene TRBV27; 8 nucleotides line up with TRBD1. This CDR3 is CASSAIGQGNMYEQYF. In DNA form, the CDR3 reads TGTGCCAGCAGTGCAATAGGACAGGGAAATATGTACGAGCAGTACTTC.